These T cell receptor beta chains were read from a single sample in a study of blood T cell repertoires in COVID-19. Sequencing was performed with immunoSEQ multiplex PCR; in TCRdb, only in-frame clones are kept and a portion is missing. This sample has around 200,000 clones, with approximately 87% found just once. The sequencing sample was made of peripheral blood. These receptors were collected from a woman in her sixties or seventies with COVID-19, enrolled during active disease. CDR3s include the opening cysteine and the closing phenylalanine or tryptophan. The D gene is left open where the match is weak. Only some rows state a clone size, as once, few, many or a class for expanded clones.

V: TRBV5-8
J: TRBJ1-2
D: TRBD1
size: -
DNA: TGTGCCAGCAGCTCCTACCGGGACAGGGACGGCTACACCTTC
CDR3: CASSSYRDRDGYTF

V: TRBV2
J: TRBJ2-1
D: TRBD2
size: -
DNA: TGTGCCCGGTCGGCCGGGACTAGCGGGGGCAATGAGCAGTTCTTC
CDR3: CARSAGTSGGNEQFF

V: TRBV30
J: TRBJ2-7
D: TRBD2
size: -
DNA: TGTGCCTCCACCAGGGGGGGACTAGCGGGACTAGGTAGCTCCTACGAGCAGTACTTC
CDR3: CASTRGGLAGLGSSYEQYF

V: TRBV7-3
J: TRBJ2-3
D: TRBD2
size: -
DNA: TGTGCCAGCAGCTCTATAGCGGGAGGGCCGTCAGATACGCAGTATTTT
CDR3: CASSSIAGGPSDTQYF

V: TRBV7-2
J: TRBJ2-1
D: TRBD2
size: -
DNA: TGTGCCAGCTTGGGGGGGAGCTCCTACAATGAGCAGTTCTTC
CDR3: CASLGGSSYNEQFF

V: TRBV7-2
J: TRBJ1-2
D: -
size: few
DNA: TGTGCCAGCAGCTTAGGGTCCAGGGTCGCATCTGCCGGCTACACCTTC
CDR3: CASSLGSRVASAGYTF

V: TRBV7-2
J: TRBJ2-7
D: TRBD2
size: -
DNA: TGTGCCAGCAGCTTAGCCCCAGTGCGGGAGAGGGGCGAGCAGTACTTC
CDR3: CASSLAPVRERGEQYF

V: TRBV30
J: TRBJ1-1
D: -
size: -
DNA: TGTGCCTGGAGGGGGGGATACACTGAAGCTTTCTTT
CDR3: CAWRGGYTEAFF

V: TRBV7-2
J: TRBJ1-1
D: TRBD1
size: -
DNA: TGTGCCAGCAGCCCCCCGGACAGGGGGCTGACTGAAGCTTTCTTT
CDR3: CASSPPDRGLTEAFF

V: TRBV5-6
J: TRBJ2-7
D: TRBD2
size: -
DNA: TGTGCCAGCAGCCCGGGACTAGCCTACGAGCAGTACTTC
CDR3: CASSPGLAYEQYF

V: TRBV11-1
J: TRBJ1-1
D: TRBD1
size: -
DNA: TGTGCCAGCAGCTTGGGACAGGGGGCTGGGGGCACTGAAGCTTTCTTT
CDR3: CASSLGQGAGGTEAFF

V: TRBV6-5
J: TRBJ2-1
D: TRBD1
size: -
DNA: TGTGCCAGCAGTATCACCTTAACAGGGGATGAGCAGTTCTTC
CDR3: CASSITLTGDEQFF

V: TRBV12-3/TRBV12-4
J: TRBJ1-5
D: -
size: -
DNA: TGTGCCAGCAGTTTACGTCCGTGGCCCCAGCATTTT
CDR3: CASSLRPWPQHF

V: TRBV6-2/TRBV6-3
J: TRBJ2-7
D: TRBD1
size: -
DNA: TGTGCCAGCAGTTACTCCCAACGGACAGGTTCCCTTTACGAGCAGTACTTC
CDR3: CASSYSQRTGSLYEQYF

V: TRBV27
J: TRBJ2-1
D: TRBD2
size: -
DNA: TGTGCCAGCAGTTTCTCCTCTGGGACTAGCGGGAGCAATGAGCAGTTCTTC
CDR3: CASSFSSGTSGSNEQFF

V: TRBV18
J: TRBJ2-6
D: TRBD1
size: -
DNA: TGTGCCAGCTCACCACGGAACAGGGGGAAGTCTGGGGCCAACGTCCTGACTTTC
CDR3: CASSPRNRGKSGANVLTF

V: TRBV20-1
J: TRBJ2-3
D: -
size: -
DNA: TGCAGTGTGGGGCTCACAGATACGCAGTATTTT
CDR3: CSVGLTDTQYF

V: TRBV18
J: TRBJ2-1
D: TRBD1
size: -
DNA: TGTGCCAGCTCACCCCGACAGGGGGTGGGGAATGAGCAGTTCTTC
CDR3: CASSPRQGVGNEQFF

V: TRBV28
J: TRBJ1-5
D: TRBD1
size: -
DNA: TGTGCCATCCGACAGGGAGATCAGCCCCAGCATTTT
CDR3: CAIRQGDQPQHF

V: TRBV28
J: TRBJ2-4
D: -
size: -
DNA: TGTGCCAGCAGCCCCCAGGGTAGGGCCAAAAACATTCAGTACTTC
CDR3: CASSPQGRAKNIQYF

V: TRBV5-1
J: TRBJ1-2
D: -
size: -
DNA: TGCGCCAGCAGCTTGGACAATTCCCCGACAGTAGGAGGCTACACCTTC
CDR3: CASSLDNSPTVGGYTF

V: TRBV20-1
J: TRBJ2-2
D: -
size: -
DNA: TGCAGTGCTAGTTTCATCGAGACCGGGGAGCTGTTTTTT
CDR3: CSASFIETGELFF

V: TRBV29-1
J: TRBJ2-3
D: -
size: -
DNA: TGCAGCGTTGCAGTGAGGACAGATACGCAGTATTTT
CDR3: CSVAVRTDTQYF

V: TRBV4-3
J: TRBJ1-1
D: -
size: -
DNA: TGCGCCAGCAGCCAAGATGGTCCAGGTATGGTGAACACTGAAGCTTTCTTT
CDR3: CASSQDGPGMVNTEAFF

V: TRBV5-1
J: TRBJ1-3
D: -
size: once
DNA: TGCGCCAGCAGCCTGGAATTGGCCGGAGGGTCTGGAAACACCATATATTTT
CDR3: CASSLELAGGSGNTIYF

V: TRBV6-5
J: TRBJ2-7
D: TRBD1
size: -
DNA: TGTGCCAGCAGATCCGGGACAGGATTCTCCTACGAGCAGTACTTC
CDR3: CASRSGTGFSYEQYF

V: TRBV12-3/TRBV12-4
J: TRBJ2-5
D: -
size: -
DNA: TGTGCCAGCAGTTTATTACGGGAGACCCAGTACTTC
CDR3: CASSLLRETQYF

V: TRBV3-1/TRBV3-2
J: TRBJ2-5
D: -
size: -
DNA: TGTGCCAGCAGCCAAGAGGTTCTAGCAGCTGAGACCCAGTACTTC
CDR3: CASSQEVLAAETQYF

V: TRBV6-4
J: TRBJ2-7
D: -
size: -
DNA: TGTGCCAGCAGTGCCGTCGGGTCGGGAGACTACGAGCAGTACTTC
CDR3: CASSAVGSGDYEQYF

V: TRBV7-9
J: TRBJ1-2
D: TRBD1
size: -
DNA: TGTGCCAGCAGCTTAGTTCAGGGGGCCAACTATGGCTACACCTTC
CDR3: CASSLVQGANYGYTF

V: TRBV23-1
J: TRBJ2-7
D: -
size: -
DNA: TGCGCCAGCAGTCTTTCGAGATACGAGCAGTACTTC
CDR3: CASSLSRYEQYF

V: TRBV10-1
J: TRBJ2-2
D: -
size: -
DNA: TGCCCGACCCGGCCAGTACAGGGCCTAACTAGGAACACCGGGGAGCTGTTTTTT
CDR3: CPTRPVQGLTRNTGELFF

V: TRBV4-3
J: TRBJ2-7
D: TRBD2
size: -
DNA: TGCGCCAGCAGCCAAGATTACGGGCTAGCGGGAATCGACGAGCAGTACTTC
CDR3: CASSQDYGLAGIDEQYF

V: TRBV9
J: TRBJ1-1
D: -
size: -
DNA: TGTGCCAGCAGCGTAGTAGGGGGTTTGGGCACTGAAGCTTTCTTT
CDR3: CASSVVGGLGTEAFF

V: TRBV5-1
J: TRBJ1-4
D: -
size: -
DNA: TGCGCCAGCAGCATGTGGACAGCCCTTAATGAAAAACTGTTTTTT
CDR3: CASSMWTALNEKLFF

V: TRBV19
J: TRBJ1-4
D: -
size: -
DNA: TGTGCCAGTAGTATAAGAGGGTGGGAAAAACTGTTTTTT
CDR3: CASSIRGWEKLFF

V: TRBV5-1
J: TRBJ2-7
D: TRBD2
size: -
DNA: TGCGCCAGCAGCACCTTCGGGTCTAGCGGGTTCTACGAGCAGTACTTC
CDR3: CASSTFGSSGFYEQYF

V: TRBV5-6
J: TRBJ1-2
D: -
size: -
DNA: TGTGCCAGCAGCGCCTTGTCCGGGGTCTATGGCTACACCTTC
CDR3: CASSALSGVYGYTF

V: TRBV6-5
J: TRBJ1-3
D: -
size: -
DNA: TGTGCCAGCTCAGGAAACTCTGGAAACACCATATATTTT
CDR3: CASSGNSGNTIYF

V: TRBV6-1
J: TRBJ2-7
D: -
size: -
DNA: TGTGCCAGCAGTGAAGTGGGCCCCGGCGAGCAGTACTTC
CDR3: CASSEVGPGEQYF

V: TRBV2
J: TRBJ1-3
D: TRBD1
size: -
DNA: TGTGCCAGCAGCCGGAGGGACAGGGGGTACGGAAACACCATATATTTT
CDR3: CASSRRDRGYGNTIYF

V: TRBV7-2
J: TRBJ2-3
D: TRBD2
size: -
DNA: TGTGCCAGCAGCGCCCGACTAGCGGGAGGGATCACAGATACGCAGTATTTT
CDR3: CASSARLAGGITDTQYF

V: TRBV19
J: TRBJ1-6
D: -
size: -
DNA: TGTGCCAGTAGTATTTCTGGCAGGACAAATTCACCCCTCCACTTT
CDR3: CASSISGRTNSPLHF

V: TRBV19
J: TRBJ2-7
D: -
size: -
DNA: TGTGCCAGTAGTATAGGTCCAGGCTCCTACGAGCAGTACTTC
CDR3: CASSIGPGSYEQYF

V: TRBV15
J: TRBJ1-5
D: TRBD1
size: once
DNA: TGTGCCACCAGAGGGACAGCCTATAGCAATCAGCCCCAGCATTTT
CDR3: CATRGTAYSNQPQHF

V: TRBV9
J: TRBJ2-7
D: TRBD2
size: -
DNA: TGTGCCAGCAGCGTAGGACTAGCGGGAGTCGAGCAGTACTTC
CDR3: CASSVGLAGVEQYF

V: TRBV18
J: TRBJ2-4
D: TRBD1
size: -
DNA: TGTGCCAGCTCACCCATTACAGGGGCGATAGCCAAAAACATTCAGTACTTC
CDR3: CASSPITGAIAKNIQYF

V: TRBV24-1
J: TRBJ2-6
D: TRBD1
size: -
DNA: TGTGCCACCAGTGATCGACAGGGCTCTGGGGCCAACGTCCTGACTTTC
CDR3: CATSDRQGSGANVLTF